A single sample gave rise to the 3 T cell receptor beta chains below, sequenced in a study of CD8 T cells in ankylosing spondylitis. Antigen specificity for these receptors is unknown. General study points: It appeared that ankylosing spondylitis blood was characterized by a TCR beta motif of eight highly homologous variants.

Via MiXCR, TCRdb re-called the 5' RACE reads, giving one row per CDR3 protein. The top ten hold roughly 1% of the sample, which has 350,000 to 550,000 distinct CDR3 sequences, roughly 25% seen once. Sequences were obtained from blood, either unsorted or a sorted T cell fraction (not recorded which). The source of these receptors is a male donor with ankylosing spondylitis.

CDR3 sequence (DNA): TGTGCCAGCAGTGTCCCGGGACAGCCCCAAGAGACCCAGTACTTC. It codes for CASSVPGQPQETQYF. The chain recombines TRBV25-1 with TRBJ2-5; 7 positions match TRBD1. The CDR3 is made up of 15 amino acids. CDR1 and CDR2 from the germline V gene are MGHDK and SYGVNS. V dropped 4 bases and J dropped 1; count of bases not matched to a gene: 6.

The V call is TRBV20-1, the J call TRBJ2-7; D is tentatively TRBD1 or TRBD2 (5 bases each). Germline loops: CDR1 DFQATT, CDR2 SNEGSKA (reference sequence). CDR3 length: 16 residues. DNA of the CDR3: TGCTGTGCTAGAGATCCCACGGCCGGGACCTACGGGGAGCAGTACGTC. It yields the protein CCARDPTAGTYGEQYV.

This chain connects TRBV29-1 to TRBJ1-3; a weak D match, TRBD1 (5 bases). This CDR3 region has 12 residues. Trimming stripped 4 bases from V and 3 bases from J, with 7 bases between. Germline V CDR1 and CDR2: SQVTM, ANQGSEA. CDR3 nucleotide sequence: TGCAGCGTTGGGGACCTTGGAAACACCATATATTTT. Amino acids: CSVGDLGNTIYF.